The subject of this entry is one T cell receptor beta chain. This record comes from a study of blood T cell repertoires in COVID-19. Looking at the study overall: Researchers got acute and convalescent COVID-19 samples from the United States, Italy and Spain. T cells, B-cell-depleted T cells, or PBMCs provided the cDNA or gDNA that served as material.

This CDR3 is 12 amino acids long. Trimming left V 8 bases short and J 5 bases short, with 9 bases between. Germline loops: CDR1 LNHNV, CDR2 YYDKDF (reference sequence). Authors' processing steps: Reference gene primer amplification yielded estimated nucleated cell counts. The assay was immunoSEQ multiplex PCR, and TCRdb's table has in-frame clones only and misses some. The D gene and trimming were derived from the DNA, and the V and J assignments and clone size from that table. Found here are under 300,000 clones, around four fifths of them singletons; the top ten hold roughly 4.6%. The specimen was peripheral blood. V usage is TRBV15 and J usage is TRBJ2-2, with D possibly matching TRBD2 (5 bases). This TCR came from a man aged 60 to 69 who had recovered from COVID-19. CDR3 in DNA: TGTGCCACCCGGGGTCATACCGGGGAGCTGTTTTTT. This codes for CATRGHTGELFF.